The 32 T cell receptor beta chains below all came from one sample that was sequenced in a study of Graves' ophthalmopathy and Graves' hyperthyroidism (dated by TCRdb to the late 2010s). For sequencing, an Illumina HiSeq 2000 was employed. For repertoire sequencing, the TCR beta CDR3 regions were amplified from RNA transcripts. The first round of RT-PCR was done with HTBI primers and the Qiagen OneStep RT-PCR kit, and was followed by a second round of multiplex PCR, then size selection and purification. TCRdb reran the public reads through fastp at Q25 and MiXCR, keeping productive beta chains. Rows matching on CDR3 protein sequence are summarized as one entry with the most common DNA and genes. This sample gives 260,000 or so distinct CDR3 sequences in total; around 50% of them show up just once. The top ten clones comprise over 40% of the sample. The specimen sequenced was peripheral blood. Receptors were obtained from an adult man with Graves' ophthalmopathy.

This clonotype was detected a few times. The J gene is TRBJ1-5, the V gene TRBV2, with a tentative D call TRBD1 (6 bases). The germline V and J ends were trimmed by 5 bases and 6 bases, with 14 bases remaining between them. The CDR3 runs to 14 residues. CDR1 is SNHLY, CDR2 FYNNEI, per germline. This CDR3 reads CASSLGGAGQPQHF. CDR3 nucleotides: TGTGCCAGCAGTTTAGGGGGGGCAGGTCAGCCCCAGCATTTT.

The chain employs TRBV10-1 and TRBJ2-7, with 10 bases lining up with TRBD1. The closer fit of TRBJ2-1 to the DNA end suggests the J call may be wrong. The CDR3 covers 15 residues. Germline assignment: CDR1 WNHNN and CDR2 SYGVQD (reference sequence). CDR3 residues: CASRTDRGSYNEQFF. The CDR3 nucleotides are TGCGCCAGCAGGACGGACAGGGGGTCCTACAATGAGCAGTTCTTC.

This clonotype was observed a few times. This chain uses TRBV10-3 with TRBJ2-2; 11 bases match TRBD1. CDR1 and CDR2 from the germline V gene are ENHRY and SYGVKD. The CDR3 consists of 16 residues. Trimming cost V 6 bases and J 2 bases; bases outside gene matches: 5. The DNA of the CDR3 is TGTGCCATCAGCGAGGGACAGGGGGGAAACACCGGGGAGCTGTTTTTT. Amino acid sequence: CAISEGQGGNTGELFF.

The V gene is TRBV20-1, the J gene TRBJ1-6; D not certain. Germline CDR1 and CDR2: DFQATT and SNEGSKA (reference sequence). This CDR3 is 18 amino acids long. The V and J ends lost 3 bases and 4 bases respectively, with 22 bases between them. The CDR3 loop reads CSASPPAILTVYNSPLHF. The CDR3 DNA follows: TGCAGTGCTAGTCCCCCGGCTATACTGACGGTGTATAATTCACCCCTCCACTTT.

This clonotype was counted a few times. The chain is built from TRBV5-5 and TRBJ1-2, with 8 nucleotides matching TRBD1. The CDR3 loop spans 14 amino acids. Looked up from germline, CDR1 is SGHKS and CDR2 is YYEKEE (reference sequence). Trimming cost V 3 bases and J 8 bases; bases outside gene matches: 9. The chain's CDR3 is CASSSAGTGGGYTF. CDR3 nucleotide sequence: TGTGCCAGCAGCTCGGCCGGGACAGGTGGGGGCTACACCTTC.

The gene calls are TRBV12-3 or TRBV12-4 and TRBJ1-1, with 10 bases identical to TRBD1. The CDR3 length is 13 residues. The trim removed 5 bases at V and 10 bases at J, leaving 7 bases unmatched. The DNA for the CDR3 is TGTGCCAGCAGTCCCGGACAGGGGGGAAGAGCTTTCTTT. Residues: CASSPGQGGRAFF.

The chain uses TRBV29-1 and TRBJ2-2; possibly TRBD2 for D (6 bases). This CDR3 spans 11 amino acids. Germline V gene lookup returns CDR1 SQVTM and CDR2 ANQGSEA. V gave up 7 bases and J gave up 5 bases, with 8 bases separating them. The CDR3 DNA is TGCAGCGGGGGGGAGACCGGGGAGCTGTTTTTT. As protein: CSGGETGELFF.

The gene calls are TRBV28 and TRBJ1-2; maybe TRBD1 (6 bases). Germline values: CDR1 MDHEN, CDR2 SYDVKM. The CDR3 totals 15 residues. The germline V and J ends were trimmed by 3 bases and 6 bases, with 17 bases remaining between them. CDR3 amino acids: CASSFYGTPANGYTF. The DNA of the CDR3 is TGTGCCAGCAGTTTCTACGGGACACCGGCGAATGGCTACACCTTC.

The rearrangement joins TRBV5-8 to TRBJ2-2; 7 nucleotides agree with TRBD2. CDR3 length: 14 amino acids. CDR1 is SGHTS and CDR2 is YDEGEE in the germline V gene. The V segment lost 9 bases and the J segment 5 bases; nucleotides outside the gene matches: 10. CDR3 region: CATGEQRETGELFF. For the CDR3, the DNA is TGTGCCACCGGGGAACAGCGGGAAACCGGGGAGCTGTTTTTT.

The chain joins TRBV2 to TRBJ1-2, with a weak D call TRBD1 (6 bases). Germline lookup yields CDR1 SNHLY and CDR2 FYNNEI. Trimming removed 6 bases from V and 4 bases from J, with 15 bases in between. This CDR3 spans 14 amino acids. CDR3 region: CASSPGRGVYGYTF. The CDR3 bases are TGTGCCAGCAGCCCGGGGAGGGGGGTCTATGGCTACACCTTC.

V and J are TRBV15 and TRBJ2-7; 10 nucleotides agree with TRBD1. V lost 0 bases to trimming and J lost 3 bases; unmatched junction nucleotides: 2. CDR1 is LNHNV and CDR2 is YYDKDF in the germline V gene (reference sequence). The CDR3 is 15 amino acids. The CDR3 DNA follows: TGTGCCACCAGCAGAGAAAGGACAGGGGGCTACGAGCAGTACTTC. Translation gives CATSRERTGGYEQYF.

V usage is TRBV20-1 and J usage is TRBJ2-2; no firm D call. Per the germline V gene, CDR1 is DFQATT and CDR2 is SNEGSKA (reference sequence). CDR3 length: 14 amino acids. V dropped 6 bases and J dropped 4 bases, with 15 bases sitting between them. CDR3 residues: CSAVKAAGTGELFF. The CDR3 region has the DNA TGCAGTGCCGTAAAGGCAGCAGGCACCGGGGAGCTGTTTTTT.

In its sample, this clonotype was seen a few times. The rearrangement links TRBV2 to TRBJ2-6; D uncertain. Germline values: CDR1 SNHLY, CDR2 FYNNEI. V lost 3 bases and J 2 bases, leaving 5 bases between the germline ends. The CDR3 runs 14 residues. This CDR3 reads CASSEGTGANVLTF. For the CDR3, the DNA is TGTGCCAGCAGTGAGGGGACTGGGGCCAACGTCCTGACTTTC.

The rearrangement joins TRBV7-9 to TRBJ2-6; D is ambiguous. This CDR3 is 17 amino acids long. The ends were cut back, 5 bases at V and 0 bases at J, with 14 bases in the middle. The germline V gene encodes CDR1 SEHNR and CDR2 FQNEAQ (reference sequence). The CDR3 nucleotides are TGTGCCAGCAGCCAAGATCGGCTGACCTCTGGGGCCAACGTCCTGACTTTC. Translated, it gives CASSQDRLTSGANVLTF.

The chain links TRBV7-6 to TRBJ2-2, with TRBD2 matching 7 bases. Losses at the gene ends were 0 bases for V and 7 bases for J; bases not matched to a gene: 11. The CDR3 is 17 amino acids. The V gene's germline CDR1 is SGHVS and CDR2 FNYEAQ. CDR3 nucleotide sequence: TGTGCCAGCAGCTTAGCGTGGCGCGGGAGTGGTAGCGGGGAGCTGTTTTTT. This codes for CASSLAWRGSGSGELFF.

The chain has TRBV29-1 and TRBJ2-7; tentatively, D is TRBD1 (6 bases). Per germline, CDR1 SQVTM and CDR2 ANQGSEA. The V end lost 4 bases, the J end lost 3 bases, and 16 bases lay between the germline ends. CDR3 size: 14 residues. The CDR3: CSVGPLSGVYEQYF. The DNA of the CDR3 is TGCAGCGTTGGCCCTCTTTCAGGGGTCTACGAGCAGTACTTC.

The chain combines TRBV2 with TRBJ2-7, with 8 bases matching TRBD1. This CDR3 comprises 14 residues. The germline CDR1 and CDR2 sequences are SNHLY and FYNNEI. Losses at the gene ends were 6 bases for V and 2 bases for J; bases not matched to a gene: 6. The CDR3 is CASRPGQGAYEQYF. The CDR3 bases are TGTGCCAGCAGACCTGGACAGGGTGCCTACGAGCAGTACTTC.

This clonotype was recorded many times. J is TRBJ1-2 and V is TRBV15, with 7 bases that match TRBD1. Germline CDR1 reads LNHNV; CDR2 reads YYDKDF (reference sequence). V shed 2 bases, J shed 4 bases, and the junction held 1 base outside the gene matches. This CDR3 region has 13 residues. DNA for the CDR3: TGTGCCACCAGCAGAAACAGGGGCTATGGCTACACCTTC. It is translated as CATSRNRGYGYTF.

CDR3 DNA sequence: TGCAGCGTAGACAGGGACCCTAATCAGCCCCAGCATTTT. This gives the protein CSVDRDPNQPQHF. V and J are TRBV29-1 and TRBJ1-5; TRBD1 matches at 7 bases. This CDR3 contains 13 residues. The V and J ends lost 6 bases and 4 bases, in that order; junction bases with no gene match: 6. Germline lookup yields CDR1 SQVTM and CDR2 ANQGSEA.

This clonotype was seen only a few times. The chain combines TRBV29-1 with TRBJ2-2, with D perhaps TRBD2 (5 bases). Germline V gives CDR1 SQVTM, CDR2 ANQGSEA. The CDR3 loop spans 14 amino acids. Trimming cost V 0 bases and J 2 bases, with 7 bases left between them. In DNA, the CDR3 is TGCAGCGTTGAAGATGGGAGAAACACCGGGGAGCTGTTTTTT. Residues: CSVEDGRNTGELFF.

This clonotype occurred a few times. CDR3 protein: CASSLDGELFF. In nucleotides, the CDR3 is TGTGCCAGCAGCTTAGACGGGGAGCTGTTTTTT. V and J are TRBV7-3 and TRBJ2-2, with D unresolved. Germline-derived CDR1 and CDR2 are SGHTA and FQGTGA. V was cut by 2 bases and J by 7 bases, with 2 bases left in between. The CDR3 loop spans 11 amino acids.

CDR3 DNA: TGTGCCAGCAGCCAAGGGCCCGAAGGGGAGCAGTACTTC. It specifies CASSQGPEGEQYF. The chain carries TRBV7-3 and TRBJ2-7; D ambiguous. This CDR3 comprises 13 residues. CDR1 SGHTA and CDR2 FQGTGA come from the germline V gene. V dropped 5 bases and J dropped 7 bases, with 15 bases sitting between them.

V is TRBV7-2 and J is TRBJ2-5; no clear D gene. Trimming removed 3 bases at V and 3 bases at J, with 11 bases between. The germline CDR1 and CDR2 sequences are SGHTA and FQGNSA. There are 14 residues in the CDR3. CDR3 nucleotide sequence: TGTGCCAGCAGCTTGGAGTTTTCGGAAGAGACCCAGTACTTC. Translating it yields CASSLEFSEETQYF.

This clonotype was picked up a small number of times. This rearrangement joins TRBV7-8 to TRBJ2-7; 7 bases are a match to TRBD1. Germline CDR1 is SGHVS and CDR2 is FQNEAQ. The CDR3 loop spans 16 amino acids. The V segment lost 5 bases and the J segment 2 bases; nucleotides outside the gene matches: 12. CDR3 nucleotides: TGTGCCAGCAGCCCCCCGTTTGGGACAGTTCCCTACGAGCAGTACTTC. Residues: CASSPPFGTVPYEQYF.

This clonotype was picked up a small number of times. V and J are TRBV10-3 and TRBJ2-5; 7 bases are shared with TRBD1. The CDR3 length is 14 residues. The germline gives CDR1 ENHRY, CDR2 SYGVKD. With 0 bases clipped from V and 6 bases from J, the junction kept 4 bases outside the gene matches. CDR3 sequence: CAISESLQGKTQYF. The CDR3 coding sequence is TGTGCCATCAGTGAGTCGTTACAGGGGAAGACCCAGTACTTC.

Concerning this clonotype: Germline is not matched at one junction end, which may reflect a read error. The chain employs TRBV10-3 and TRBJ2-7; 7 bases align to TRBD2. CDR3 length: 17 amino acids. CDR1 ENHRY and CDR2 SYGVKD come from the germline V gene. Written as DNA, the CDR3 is TGTGCCAGCAGTGACCCCGCCGGGGGGAGGACCACCTACGAGCAGTACTTC. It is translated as CASSDPAGGRTTYEQYF.

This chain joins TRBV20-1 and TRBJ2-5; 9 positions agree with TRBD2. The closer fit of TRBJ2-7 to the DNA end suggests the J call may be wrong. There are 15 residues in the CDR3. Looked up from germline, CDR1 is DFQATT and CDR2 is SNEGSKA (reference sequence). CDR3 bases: TGCAGTGCTGGGGGAACTAGCGGGTTCTCCTACGAGCAGTACTTC. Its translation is CSAGGTSGFSYEQYF.

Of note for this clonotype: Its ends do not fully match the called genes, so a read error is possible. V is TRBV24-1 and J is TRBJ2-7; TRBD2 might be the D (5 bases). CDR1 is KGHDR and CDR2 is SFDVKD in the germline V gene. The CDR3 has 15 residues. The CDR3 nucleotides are TGTGCCAGCAGTTTGACTACCAGTCAAAGGTACGAGCAGTACTTC. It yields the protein CASSLTTSQRYEQYF.

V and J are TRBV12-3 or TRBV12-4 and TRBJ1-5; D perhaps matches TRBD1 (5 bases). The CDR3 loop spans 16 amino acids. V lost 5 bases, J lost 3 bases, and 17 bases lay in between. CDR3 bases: TGTGCCAGCAGTCTCGATCCGGGACGGTTCAATCAGCCCCAGCATTTT. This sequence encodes CASSLDPGRFNQPQHF.

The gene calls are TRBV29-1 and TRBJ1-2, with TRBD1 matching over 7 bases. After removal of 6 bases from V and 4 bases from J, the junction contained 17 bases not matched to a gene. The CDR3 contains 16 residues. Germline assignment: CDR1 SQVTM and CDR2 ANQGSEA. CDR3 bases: TGCAGCGTGCCCGACAGGGATGACGGGTACAGCTATGGCTACACCTTC. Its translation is CSVPDRDDGYSYGYTF.

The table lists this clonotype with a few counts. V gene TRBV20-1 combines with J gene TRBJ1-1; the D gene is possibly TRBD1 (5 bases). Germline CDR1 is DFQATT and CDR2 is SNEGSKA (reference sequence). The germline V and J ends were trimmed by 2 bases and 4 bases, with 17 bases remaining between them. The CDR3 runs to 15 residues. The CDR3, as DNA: TGCAGTGCTAGACCCTCAGTAAGGGGCGGCACTGAAGCTTTCTTT. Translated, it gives CSARPSVRGGTEAFF.

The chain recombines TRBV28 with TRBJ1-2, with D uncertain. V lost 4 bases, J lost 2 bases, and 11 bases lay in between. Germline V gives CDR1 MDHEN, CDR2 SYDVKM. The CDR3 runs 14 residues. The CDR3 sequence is CASSSFDGNYGYTF. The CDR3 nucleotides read TGTGCCAGCAGTTCCTTCGACGGGAACTATGGCTACACCTTC.